This T cell receptor beta chain was captured by sequencing in a study of early T cells in non-severe SARS-CoV-2 infection. Overall study: Chains from this unsorted whole-blood bulk RNA could not be paired. General study results and limits: Matching results from VDJdb favored anti-spike CD8 responses, leaving private and CD4 specificities undetected.

The CDR3 loop spans 14 amino acids. Germline CDR1 is MNHEY and CDR2 is SVGAGI. Trimming removed 0 bases at V and 6 bases at J, with 9 bases between. As regards this clonotype: What it recognizes is unknown.

TCRdb ran MiXCR on the 5' RACE reads and lists one entry per CDR3 protein. The sample records under 90,000 distinct CDR3 sequences, less than 15% being singletons. The source of this sequence is an adult who was a healthcare worker with PCR-confirmed SARS-CoV-2 infection or an uninfected control (not recorded which). This chain links TRBV6-5 with TRBJ2-1, with unresolved D. The sequenced sample consisted of whole blood. CDR3 in amino acids: CASSYSALPNEQFF. In DNA form, the CDR3 reads TGTGCCAGCAGTTACTCTGCCCTTCCCAATGAGCAGTTCTTC.